This passage covers 9 T cell receptor beta chains from one sample sequenced in a study of T cells in Graves' hyperthyroidism and ophthalmopathy. RNA transcripts gave rise to amplified TCR beta CDR3 regions. First-round RT-PCR targeting the TCR CDR3 was performed with the HTBI primer set. TCRdb called the multiplex PCR reads again in MiXCR, with one record for every CDR3 protein. The table records hundreds of thousands of distinct CDR3 sequences, 15% to 20% of them present only once. The sequenced sample consisted of blood. The source is a man aged 40-49 years with Graves' ophthalmopathy.

V is TRBV10-3 and J is TRBJ2-5; 11 nucleotides align to TRBD2. The CDR3 length is 17 residues. Losses at the gene ends were 10 bases for V and 5 bases for J; bases not matched to a gene: 18. CDR1 ENHRY and CDR2 SYGVKD come from the germline V gene. The CDR3 here is CATPRSTSGSRDETQYF. The DNA of the CDR3 is TGTGCCACGCCCCGAAGTACTAGCGGGAGTCGAGATGAGACCCAGTACTTC.

J is TRBJ1-2 and V is TRBV6-1; 7 positions agree with TRBD1. V dropped 0 bases and J dropped 5; count of bases not matched to a gene: 3. CDR1 MNHNS and CDR2 SASEGT come from the germline V gene. The CDR3 consists of 14 residues. This CDR3 is CASSEAGTAYGYTF. The CDR3 bases are TGTGCCAGCAGTGAAGCCGGGACAGCGTATGGCTACACCTTC.

This clonotype occurred many times. The V and J genes are TRBV11-2 and TRBJ2-1, with TRBD1 as a possible D gene (6 bases). Trimming pared 3 bases from V and 7 bases from J, leaving 13 bases between. The CDR3 extends over 14 amino acids. Germline V CDR1 and CDR2: SGHAT, FQNNGV. This CDR3 reads CASSFVQGLNEQFF. CDR3 nucleotide sequence: TGTGCCAGCAGCTTTGTTCAGGGGTTAAATGAGCAGTTCTTC. The full variable domain, completed using reference TRBV11-2 and TRBJ2-1, is EAGVAQSPRYKIIEKRQSVAFWCNPISGHATLYWYQQILGQGPKLLIQFQNNGVVDDSQLPKDRFSAERLKGVDSTLKIQPAKLEDSAVYLCASSFVQGLNEQFFGPGTRLTVL.

The sample holds many counts of this clonotype. V gene TRBV3-1 combines with J gene TRBJ2-7; D call uncertain. Germline V lookup: CDR1 LGHDT, CDR2 YNNKEL (reference sequence). V lost 5 bases, J lost 2 bases, and 13 bases lay in between. CDR3 length: 14 residues. This CDR3 is CASSFRHQTYEQYF. The DNA of the CDR3 is TGTGCCAGCAGCTTCCGACACCAAACCTACGAGCAGTACTTC.

This chain links TRBV12-3 or TRBV12-4 with TRBJ2-1; D is uncertain. There are 14 residues in the CDR3. V gave up 3 bases and J gave up 6 bases, with 12 bases separating them. DNA for the CDR3: TGTGCCAGCAGTTTGAGTCAGCCCCCCAATGAGCAGTTCTTC. This gives the protein CASSLSQPPNEQFF.

The chain combines TRBV6-1 with TRBJ1-3; D call uncertain. From germline, CDR1 is MNHNS and CDR2 SASEGT. The CDR3 totals 13 residues. V lost 1 base, J lost 3 bases, and 4 bases lay in between. CDR3 in amino acids: CASSEDFGNTIYF. The CDR3 DNA reads as TGTGCCAGCAGTGAAGATTTTGGAAACACCATATATTTT.

This clonotype has just a few counts. The chain couples TRBV27 to TRBJ1-1, with D uncertain. The CDR3 covers 11 residues. Germline-derived CDR1 and CDR2 are MNHEY and SMNVEV (reference sequence). Deletions cut 9 bases from V and 3 bases from J, with 8 bases between. The CDR3 loop is CARQRDTEAFF. CDR3 nucleotides: TGTGCCAGACAGAGGGACACTGAAGCTTTCTTT.

This chain uses TRBV6-1 with TRBJ1-2; D is unclear. The germline V gene encodes CDR1 MNHNS and CDR2 SASEGT. This CDR3 comprises 14 residues. The V end was cut by 5 bases, the J end by 8 bases, with 18 bases between. The CDR3 reads CASSPRGRLKGYTF. DNA of the CDR3: TGTGCCAGCAGTCCCCGAGGGAGGCTTAAGGGCTACACCTTC.

J is TRBJ2-7 and V is TRBV5-1; 9 positions match TRBD1. The germline gives CDR1 SGHRS, CDR2 YFSETQ. V gave up 4 bases and J gave up 7 bases; unmatched junction bases: 12. This CDR3 comprises 15 residues. The CDR3 sequence is CASSRATGGAREQYF. The CDR3 nucleotides are TGCGCCAGCAGCCGCGCAACAGGGGGCGCGAGGGAGCAGTACTTC.